The sequence of this T cell receptor (beta chain) was determined in a study of T cells in women clearing cervical HPV infection. Looking at the study overall: Only a few women had HLA typing results available. Study findings and constraints: TRBV6-7 relative abundance averaged approximately 0.11% in cases and 0.15% to 0.2% in controls. Repertoire richness, not evenness, was significantly elevated in CIN3+ cases versus controls.

The method was immunoSEQ multiplex PCR; TCRdb's version includes in-frame clones alone and lacks a portion of them. Reported are some 30,000 clones; the ten largest clones contain 4.3%. Each participant carried one incident cervical HPV16 infection only. Regarding this clone: The target antigen is unknown. The read terminates 3 residues ahead of where the CDR3 ends, so the germline J gene completes it.

Per the germline V gene, CDR1 is GTSNPN and CDR2 is SVGIG (reference sequence). CDR3 length equals 18 residues. Sequencing was performed on blood buffy coat. V gene TRBV30 combines with J gene TRBJ2-2; TRBD1 is a possible D gene (8 bases). This TCR was recovered from a woman between 18 and 70 years old with a cervical HPV16 infection that either progressed to CIN3+ or cleared (not recorded which). The CDR3: CAASGGTGGLGVGEKLFF. The DNA read from the CDR3 is TGTGCCGCTAGCGGCGGGACAGGTGGATTAGGCGTTGGTGAAAAG.